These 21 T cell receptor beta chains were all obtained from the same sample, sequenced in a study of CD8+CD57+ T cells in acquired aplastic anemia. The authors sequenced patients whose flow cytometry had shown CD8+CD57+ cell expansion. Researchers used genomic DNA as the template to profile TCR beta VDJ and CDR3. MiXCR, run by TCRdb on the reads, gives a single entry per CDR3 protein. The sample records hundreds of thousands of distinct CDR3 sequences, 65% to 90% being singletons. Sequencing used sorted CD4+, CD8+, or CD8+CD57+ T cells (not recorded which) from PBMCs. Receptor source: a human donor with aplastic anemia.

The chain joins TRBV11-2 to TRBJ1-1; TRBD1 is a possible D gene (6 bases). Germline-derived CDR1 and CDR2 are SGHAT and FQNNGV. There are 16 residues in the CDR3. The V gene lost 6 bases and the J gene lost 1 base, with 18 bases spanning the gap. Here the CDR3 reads CASSPLAGGANTEAFF. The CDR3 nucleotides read TGTGCCAGCAGTCCACTAGCGGGGGGGGCGAACACTGAAGCTTTCTTT.

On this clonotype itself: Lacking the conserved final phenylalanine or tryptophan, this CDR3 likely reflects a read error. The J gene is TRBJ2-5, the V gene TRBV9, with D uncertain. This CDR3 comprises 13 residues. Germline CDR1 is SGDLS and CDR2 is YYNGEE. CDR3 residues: CASSAGRQETQYL. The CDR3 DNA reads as TGCGCCAGCAGCGCCGGACGTCAAGAGACCCAGTACCTC.

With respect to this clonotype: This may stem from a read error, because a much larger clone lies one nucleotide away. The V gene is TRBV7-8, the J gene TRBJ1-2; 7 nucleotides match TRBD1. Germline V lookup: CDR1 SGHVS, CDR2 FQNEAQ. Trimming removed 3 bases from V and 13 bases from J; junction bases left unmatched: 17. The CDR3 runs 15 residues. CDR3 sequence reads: CASSLNPDGTALSTF. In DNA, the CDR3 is TGTGCCAGCAGCTTGAATCCAGACGGGACAGCCCTTTCCACCTTC.

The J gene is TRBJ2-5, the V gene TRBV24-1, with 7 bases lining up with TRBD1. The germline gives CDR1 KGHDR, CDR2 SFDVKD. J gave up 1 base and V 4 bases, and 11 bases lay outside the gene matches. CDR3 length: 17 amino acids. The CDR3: CATSDTSGTDLQETQYF. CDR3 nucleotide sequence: TGTGCCACCAGTGACACGTCCGGGACAGACCTCCAAGAGACCCAGTACTTC.

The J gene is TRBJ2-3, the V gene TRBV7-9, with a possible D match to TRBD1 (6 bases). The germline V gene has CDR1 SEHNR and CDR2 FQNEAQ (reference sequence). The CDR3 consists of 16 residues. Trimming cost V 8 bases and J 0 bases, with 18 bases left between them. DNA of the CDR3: TGTGCCAGCCGCCAGATGAACAGGGTTAGCACAGATACGCAGTATTTT. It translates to CASRQMNRVSTDTQYF.

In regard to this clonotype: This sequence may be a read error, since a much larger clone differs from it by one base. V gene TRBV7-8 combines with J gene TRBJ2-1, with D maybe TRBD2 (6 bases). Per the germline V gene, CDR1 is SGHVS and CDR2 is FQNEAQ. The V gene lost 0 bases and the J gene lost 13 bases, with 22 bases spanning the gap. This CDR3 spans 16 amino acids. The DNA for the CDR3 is TGTGCCAGCAGCTTAGCGGGAGGTCCCGATACGGAGGATCAGTTCTTC. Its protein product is CASSLAGGPDTEDQFF.

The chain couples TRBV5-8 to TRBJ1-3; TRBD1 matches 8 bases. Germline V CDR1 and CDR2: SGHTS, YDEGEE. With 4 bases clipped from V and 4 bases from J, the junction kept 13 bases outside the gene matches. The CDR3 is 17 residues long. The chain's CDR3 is CASSPRTGQGKGNTIYF. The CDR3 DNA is TGTGCCAGCAGCCCCCGGACAGGGCAGGGAAAAGGAAACACCATATATTTT.

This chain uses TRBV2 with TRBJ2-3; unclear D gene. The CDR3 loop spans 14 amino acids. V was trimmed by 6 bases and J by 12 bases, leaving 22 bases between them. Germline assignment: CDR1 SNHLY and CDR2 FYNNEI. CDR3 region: CASSVSDSHHPQYF. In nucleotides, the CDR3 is TGTGCCAGCAGCGTGTCGGATAGTCATCATCCCCAGTATTTT.

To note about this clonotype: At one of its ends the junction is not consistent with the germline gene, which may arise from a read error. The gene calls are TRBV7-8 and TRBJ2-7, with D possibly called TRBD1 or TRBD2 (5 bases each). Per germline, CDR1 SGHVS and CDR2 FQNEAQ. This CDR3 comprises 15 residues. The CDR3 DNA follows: TGTGCCAGCAGCTTAGCGGGACCTCCCGACTCGCAGCATTACTTC. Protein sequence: CASSLAGPPDSQHYF.

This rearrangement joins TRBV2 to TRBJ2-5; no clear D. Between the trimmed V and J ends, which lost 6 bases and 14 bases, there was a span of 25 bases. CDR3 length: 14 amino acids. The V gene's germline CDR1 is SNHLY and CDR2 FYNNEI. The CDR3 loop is CASSPRQSEAKYYF. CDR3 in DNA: TGTGCCAGCAGCCCGAGGCAGTCGGAAGCGAAGTATTACTTC.

The CDR3 reads CASCFHANAVAHCYEQYV. For the CDR3, the DNA is TGTGCCAGCTGCTTTCATGCCAACGCCGTTGCCCACTGCTACGAGCAGTACGTC. This chain links TRBV7-3 with TRBJ2-7; D call uncertain. The germline V gene has CDR1 SGHTA and CDR2 FQGTGA. The CDR3 has 18 amino acids.

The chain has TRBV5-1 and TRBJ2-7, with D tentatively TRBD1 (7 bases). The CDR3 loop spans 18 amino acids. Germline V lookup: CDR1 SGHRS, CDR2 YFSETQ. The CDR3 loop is CASSLAGGGTALSYEQYV. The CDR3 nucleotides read TGTGCCAGCAGCTTGGCTGGAGGCGGGACAGCCCTTTCCTACGAGCAGTACGTC.

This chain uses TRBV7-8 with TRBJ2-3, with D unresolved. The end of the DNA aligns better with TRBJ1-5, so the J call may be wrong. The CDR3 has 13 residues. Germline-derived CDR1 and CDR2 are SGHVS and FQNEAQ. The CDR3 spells CASSEAGRPNQHF. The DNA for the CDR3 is TGTGCCAGCAGCGAAGCGGGAAGACCCAATCAGCATTTT.

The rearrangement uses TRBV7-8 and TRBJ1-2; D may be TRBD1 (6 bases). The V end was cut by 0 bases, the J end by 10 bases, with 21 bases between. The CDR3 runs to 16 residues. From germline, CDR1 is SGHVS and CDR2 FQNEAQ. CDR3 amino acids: CASSLAGGPDVHDYTF. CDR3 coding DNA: TGTGCCAGCAGCTTAGCGGGGGGCCCCGACGTGCATGACTACACCTTC.

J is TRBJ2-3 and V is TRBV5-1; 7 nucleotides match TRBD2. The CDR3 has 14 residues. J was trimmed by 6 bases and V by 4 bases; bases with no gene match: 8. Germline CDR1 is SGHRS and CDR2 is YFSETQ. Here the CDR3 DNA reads TGCGCCAGCAGCGGGGGGGGAGCCCACGATACGCAGTATTTT. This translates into CASSGGGAHDTQYF.

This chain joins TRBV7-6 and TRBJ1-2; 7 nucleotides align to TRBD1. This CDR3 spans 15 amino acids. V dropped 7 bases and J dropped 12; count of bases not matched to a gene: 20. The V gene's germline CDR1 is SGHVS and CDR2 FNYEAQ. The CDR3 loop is CASTLGGGPSGANTF. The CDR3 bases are TGTGCCAGCACCCTAGGAGGGGGCCCCTCTGGTGCCAACACCTTC.

The CDR3 spells CASSVGGGGYEQYF. CDR3 coding DNA: TGTGCCAGCAGCGTAGGCGGGGGAGGCTACGAGCAGTACTTC. This chain joins TRBV9 and TRBJ2-7; 7 positions agree with TRBD2. Germline V gene lookup returns CDR1 SGDLS and CDR2 YYNGEE. The CDR3 runs to 14 residues. Unmatched junction bases numbered 3, after V lost 0 bases and J lost 3 bases. The whole variable domain, remainder taken from reference TRBV9 and TRBJ2-7, is DSGVTQTPKHLITATGQRVTLRCSPRSGDLSVYWYQQSLDQGLQFLIQYYNGEERAKGNILERFSAQQFPDLHSELNLSSLELGDSALYFCASSVGGGGYEQYFGPGTRLTVT.

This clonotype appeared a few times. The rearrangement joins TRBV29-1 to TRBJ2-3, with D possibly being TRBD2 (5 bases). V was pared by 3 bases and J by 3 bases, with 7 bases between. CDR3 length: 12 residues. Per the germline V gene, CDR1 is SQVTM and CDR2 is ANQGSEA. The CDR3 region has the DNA TGCAGCGTTGAGGAGGTTACAGATACGCAGTATTTT. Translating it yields CSVEEVTDTQYF.

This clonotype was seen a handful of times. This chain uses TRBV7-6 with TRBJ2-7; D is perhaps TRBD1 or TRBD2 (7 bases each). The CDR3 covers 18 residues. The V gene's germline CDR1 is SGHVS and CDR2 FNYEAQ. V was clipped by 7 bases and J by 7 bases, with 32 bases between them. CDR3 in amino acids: CASTLGRVWTGRPSEQYV. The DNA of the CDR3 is TGTGCCAGCACCCTAGGGAGGGTATGGACAGGTCGCCCCTCGGAGCAGTACGTC.

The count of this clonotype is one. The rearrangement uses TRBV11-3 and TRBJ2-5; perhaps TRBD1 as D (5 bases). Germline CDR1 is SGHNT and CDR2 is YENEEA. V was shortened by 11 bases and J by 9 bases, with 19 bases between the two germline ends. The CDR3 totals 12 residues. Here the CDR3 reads CAGHVDLTAQYF. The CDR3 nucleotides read TGTGCCGGCCACGTAGATCTGACAGCCCAGTACTTC.

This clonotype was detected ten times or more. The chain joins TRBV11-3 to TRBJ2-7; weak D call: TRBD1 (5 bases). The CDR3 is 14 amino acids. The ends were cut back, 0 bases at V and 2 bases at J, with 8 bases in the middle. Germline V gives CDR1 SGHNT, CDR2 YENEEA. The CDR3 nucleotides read TGTGCCAGCAGCTTAGATCTGACAGCCTACGAGCAGTACTTC. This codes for CASSLDLTAYEQYF.